This T cell receptor (beta chain) appears in the sequencing data of a study of T cells after somatic rescue of genetic block. V trimming: 3 bases; J trimming: 0 bases; junction bases outside the gene matches: 8. Germline lookup yields CDR1 SGHNT and CDR2 YYREEE (reference sequence). The CDR3 runs to 17 residues. Profiling relied on immunoSEQ multiplex PCR, and the TCRdb table lists in-frame clones only, not all of them. This table holds about 12,000 clones, around 72% found once. Specimen: peripheral blood mononuclear cells (PBMCs). The source is a boy younger than 18. The rearrangement joins TRBV5-4 to TRBJ1-3; 8 bases match TRBD1. CDR3 protein: CASSSGQVLSSGNTIYF. For the CDR3, the DNA is TGTGCCAGCAGCTCGGGACAGGTCCTAAGCTCTGGAAACACCATATATTTT.